One sample yielded the 9 T cell receptor beta chains listed below, sequenced in a study of OX40 agonist ivuxolimab in advanced cancers. Clones were read by immunoSEQ multiplex PCR, and TCRdb kept only the in-frame ones, dropping some. The table lists 65,000 to 100,000 clones, about 94% of them singletons, with around 10% in the top ten. The sequences come from CD4+ or CD8+ T cells sorted from blood, collected in a trial of the OX40 agonist ivuxolimab. The receptors shown here come from an adult with an advanced solid tumor such as melanoma, head and neck, liver or kidney cancer.

This clone was detected only once. The chain links TRBV19 to TRBJ1-4; 8 nucleotides agree with TRBD1. With V trimmed by 7 bases and J by 3 bases, 4 bases remained unmatched. The CDR3 is 14 residues long. The germline gives CDR1 LNHDA, CDR2 SQIVND (reference sequence). CDR3 coding DNA: TGTGCCAGTACCCAGACAGGGGCTAATGAAAAACTGTTTTTT. Protein sequence: CASTQTGANEKLFF.

The chain carries TRBV6-1 and TRBJ1-1, with D hard to call. Per germline, CDR1 MNHNS and CDR2 SASEGT. The CDR3 is made up of 12 amino acids. Trimming stripped 7 bases from V and 6 bases from J, with 12 bases between. CDR3 in DNA: TGTGCCAGCAACGGCCCGAATGCTGAAGCTTTCTTT. Its translation is CASNGPNAEAFF.

The CDR3 region has the DNA TGTGCCAGCAGCTTTGGGGACAGGGGGCTTAACACTGAAGCTTTCTTT. It yields the protein CASSFGDRGLNTEAFF. The chain joins TRBV5-6 to TRBJ1-1; TRBD1 aligns across 12 bases. The V gene end was trimmed by 2 bases and the J gene end by 2 bases; junction bases not matched to a gene: 4. The CDR3 contains 16 residues. The germline CDR1 and CDR2 sequences are SGHDT and YYEEEE.

This clone was detected only once. J is TRBJ1-3 and V is TRBV5-1, with 9 bases that match TRBD1. This CDR3 comprises 16 residues. Germline V CDR1 and CDR2: SGHRS, YFSETQ. Germline trimming cut 0 bases from V and 4 bases from J; bases unmatched to any gene: 5. The CDR3 loop is CASSLENRGRGNTIYF. In nucleotides, the CDR3 is TGCGCCAGCAGCTTGGAGAACAGGGGGCGAGGAAACACCATATATTTT.

CDR3 protein: CAISEQSGRVGELFF. The CDR3, as DNA: TGTGCCATCAGTGAGCAAAGCGGGAGGGTCGGGGAGCTGTTTTTT. The gene calls are TRBV10-3 and TRBJ2-2; 10 bases map to TRBD2. The ends lost 2 bases at V and 7 bases at J; junction bases unmatched: 4. Germline assignment: CDR1 ENHRY and CDR2 SYGVKD. The CDR3 extends over 15 amino acids.

The chain couples TRBV7-9 to TRBJ2-2, with D perhaps matching TRBD1 or TRBD2 (5 bases each). Looked up from germline, CDR1 is SEHNR and CDR2 is FQNEAQ (reference sequence). Deletions cut 5 bases from V and 8 bases from J, with 21 bases between. The CDR3 runs 16 residues. The CDR3 DNA reads as TGTGCCAGCAGCCCCCGAGGGGCGGCTCGCGAAGGGGAGCTGTTTTTT. It encodes CASSPRGAAREGELFF.

V gene TRBV10-1 combines with J gene TRBJ2-1; a possible D gene is TRBD2 (5 bases). This CDR3 has 16 amino acids. Trimming shortened V by 8 bases and J by 0 bases, and 17 bases separated the two germline ends. The V gene's germline CDR1 is WNHNN and CDR2 SYGVQD (reference sequence). Here the CDR3 reads CASFPPGFSSYNEQFF. In DNA form, the CDR3 reads TGCGCCAGCTTCCCCCCGGGGTTTAGCTCCTACAATGAGCAGTTCTTC.

CDR3 residues: CASSLGGTLGTEAFF. The CDR3 bases are TGCGCCAGCAGCCTGGGGGGGACATTGGGCACTGAAGCTTTCTTT. The gene calls are TRBV4-3 and TRBJ1-1, with a weak D call TRBD1 (6 bases). CDR3 length: 15 residues. Germline V gene sequence: CDR1 LGHNA, CDR2 YSLEER. Trimming shortened V by 4 bases and J by 4 bases, and 16 bases separated the two germline ends.

V is TRBV5-5 and J is TRBJ2-1; possibly TRBD1 for D (6 bases). This CDR3 region has 12 residues. Germline lookup yields CDR1 SGHKS and CDR2 YYEKEE (reference sequence). V was trimmed by 4 bases and J by 5 bases, leaving 7 bases between them. For the CDR3, the DNA is TGTGCCAGCAGCCGGACAGACAATGAGCAGTTCTTC. Translating gives CASSRTDNEQFF.